This T cell receptor (beta chain) was documented in a study of cytomegalovirus exposure and HLA in healthy donors. Both 60 Vbeta primers and 13 Jbeta primers went into the PCR. Profiling relied on immunoSEQ multiplex PCR, and the TCRdb table lists in-frame clones only, not all of them. The sample yields 250,000 or so clones, 70% to 90% seen once. The CDR3 consists of 13 residues. Trimming took 1 base from V and 5 from J, leaving 8 bases between them. Germline V gene data show CDR1 as SNHLY and CDR2 as FYNNEI. Study-wide results and caveats: The authors assumed roughly uniform sequencing depth across donors for presence/absence analyses. In a later analysis, a genetic analysis reported fewer productive-TCR N-insertions in an Asian-associated ancestry cluster than the cohort average. It emerged from a later analysis that several of the most significant clusters appeared to be linked to common viral pathogens.

Points on this clone: No antigen is known for it.

The receptor comes from a human donor in good health. The chain employs TRBV2 and TRBJ1-2; weak D call: TRBD1 (6 bases). Sequenced material: PBMCs. CDR3 protein: CASSEGTAYGYTF. For the CDR3, the DNA is TGTGCCAGCAGTGAAGGGACAGCTTATGGCTACACCTTC.